This TCR beta chain was found in a study of cytomegalovirus exposure and HLA in healthy donors. Study-wide context: The 120 validation repertoires were reported in a later analysis to have been generated on the same platform as the roughly 700 first-cohort repertoires. Study findings and constraints: There were about 160 TCR beta chains listed as cytomegalovirus-associated. The TCR clusters that emerged in the first cohort tended, a later analysis found, to co-occur in the approximately 130 validation repertoires.

Of note for this clone: The antigen is not known.

Germline V gene lookup returns CDR1 MDHEN and CDR2 SYDVKM. This CDR3 is built from 15 residues. Trimming removed 7 bases from V and 6 bases from J; junction bases left unmatched: 12. Using immunoSEQ multiplex PCR, the repertoire was profiled, and TCRdb retains in-frame clones only, with some absent. Altogether 100,000 to 150,000 clones are present, roughly nine tenths being singletons, with the ten largest covering around 1.1%. The sample was PBMCs. This chain connects TRBV28 to TRBJ1-2; 9 bases agree with TRBD1. The TCR was taken from a woman under 30 in good health and CMV-seronegative. CDR3 in DNA: TGTGCCAGCATCACCAGGCGGGACAGGGAAGATGGCTACACCTTC. Protein sequence: CASITRRDREDGYTF.